This TCR beta chain was identified in a study of a mutant IDH1 vaccine in newly diagnosed glioma (dated by TCRdb to the early 2020s). With respect to the entire study: In the chemotherapy-containing groups, vaccination started alongside temozolomide cycles, whereas in patients who had radiotherapy alone it started 4-6 weeks after radiotherapy. Of the approximately 29 treated patients, around 62% were male and about 40% were female, and a mean age of roughly 40 years was recorded. Before enrollment, most patients had been given radiochemotherapy with temozolomide as standard therapy, while the rest had received either radiotherapy alone or temozolomide alone. The week-35 safety follow-up took place at visit V12, and the week-47 end of study took place at visit V13. Peripheral blood samples were drawn at six visits, namely V03 (baseline), V05, V07, V10, V12 and V13. For exploratory analyses, approximately 23 treated patients had longitudinal TCRB deep sequencing done wherever samples were available.

The method behind the library was the immunoSEQ multiplex PCR assay. Following the manufacturer's protocol, the hsTCRB Kit was used to amplify rearranged TCR beta chain sequences. Sequencing of TCRB libraries was carried out on an Illumina MiSeq. For the original study's pipeline: The kit vendor's proprietary platform handled demultiplexing, trimming and gene mapping. Imported from immuneACCESS, the table was reduced by TCRdb to in-frame sequences with V and J called. These copies leave out some clones; in studies compared against another copy, an unresolved V gene accounts for under half, and the cause of the remainder is not known. From that table come the V and J calls and clone size; the DNA was used to work out D and trimming. The sample data list 9,500 to 13,000 clones, and around 85% of these were observed just once. 18% of the sample belongs to the ten largest clones. Sample time point, as interpreted from the label and publication: week 47, end of study. Each vaccine dose was 300 ug of a 20-mer mutant IDH1 peptide in Montanide, given subcutaneously with topical imiquimod. Eight vaccinations were administered to patients in weeks 1, 3, 5, 7, 11, 15, 19 and 23, corresponding to visits V03 through V10. Donors had newly diagnosed WHO grade 3 or 4 IDH1-mutant astrocytomas with loss of nuclear ATRX. The samples were drawn from NOA16, a multicentre, single-arm, open-label phase I trial in Germany that tested a mutant IDH1 peptide vaccine in humans for the first time. Genomic DNA for TCRB sequencing was extracted from EDTA blood using the DNeasy Blood and Tissue Kit.

This clone has only one observation. Its specific antigen is unknown. No base quality values were provided; no much bigger clone lies one nucleotide off. The germline V gene supplies CDR1 SGDLS and CDR2 YYNGEE. Spanning cysteine to phenylalanine, the CDR3 consists of 15 amino acids. Of all the DNA, just the CDR3 is kept, 45 bases in frame from base 1. V and J lose 5 bases and 5 bases, and a span of 17 bases separates them. General findings and caveats noted by the study authors: It was noted by the authors that analyses of patient blood samples could not be reproduced owing to sample limitations. Selection of PBMC samples for TCRB deep sequencing was based on availability. Across multiple MHC alleles, vaccine-induced immune responses were seen in 90% to 95% of patients. Pseudoprogression appeared unrelated to alterations in the top peripheral T cell clonotypes detected by TCRB sequencing.

The sample consisted of PBMCs, taken from a glioma patient whose treatment included an IDH1 peptide vaccine. This TCR came from a man between 25 and 39 years old with glioma. The sequence is built from TRBV9 and TRBJ2-1; TRBD2 is perhaps the D gene, given 5 matching bases. The DNA is as follows: TGTGCCAGCAGGCCTGTGGGGAGCTTTAACAATGAGCAGTTCTTC. It is translated as CASRPVGSFNNEQFF. The CDR3 plus the reference TRBV9 and TRBJ2-1 genes for the other parts give the full variable domain: DSGVTQTPKHLITATGQRVTLRCSPRSGDLSVYWYQQSLDQGLQFLIQYYNGEERAKGNILERFSAQQFPDLHSELNLSSLELGDSALYFCASRPVGSFNNEQFFGPGTRLTVL.